A selection of T cell receptor beta chains follows, all from one sample in a study of blood T cell repertoires in COVID-19. The data were produced by immunoSEQ multiplex PCR, yet TCRdb's version contains in-frame clones alone and is incomplete. The sample contains hundreds of thousands of clones, roughly 87% of which appear only once. The sample was PBMCs or T cells enriched from blood (not recorded which). All receptors derive from a woman aged 25 to 39 who had recovered from COVID-19. The conserved cysteine and the conserved F or W are not part of the CDR3 here.

V	CDR3
TRBV30	AWSPTAAPYEQY
TRBV18	ASSPPGSGGADTQY
TRBV6-6	ASSRTRNAGQGNYGYT
TRBV28	ASSLVQGTYNSPLH
TRBV18	ASSLVQQETQY
TRBV2	ASSESGTGATYEQY
TRBV27	ASRIAGGVNNEQF
TRBV5-8	ASSLEVTDYEQY
TRBV2	ASTADRGTEAF
TRBV7-8	ASSTRTDTQY